Reported below is one T cell receptor (beta chain). This record belongs to a study of T cells expressing NK-cell markers. The germline gives CDR1 DFQATT, CDR2 SNEGSKA (reference sequence). The CDR3 consists of 12 residues. With the 5' RACE reads reprocessed, TCRdb shows one record per CDR3 protein and no DNA. This sample contains 200,000 to 300,000 distinct CDR3 sequences. The rearrangement uses TRBV20-1 and TRBJ1-1; TCRdb's D call of TRBD1 is untestable without DNA. The TCR comes from a woman aged 18 to 75 in good health. The sequenced sample was blood T cells: a sorted CD56 or NKG2C T cell subset, CD4+ or CD8+ T cells, or bulk PBMC T cells (not recorded which). The CDR3 reads CRATGGNTEAFF.